This T cell receptor beta chain came from a study of T cells in Graves' hyperthyroidism and ophthalmopathy. This clonotype was detected many times. Its antigen is still unknown. Patients aged 18 to 65 had newly diagnosed hyperthyroidism lasting under 2 months. V was pared by 4 bases and J by 2 bases, with 5 bases between. Germline lookup yields CDR1 DFQATT and CDR2 SNEGSKA (reference sequence). The CDR3 totals 11 residues. Study results and caveats: Ophthalmopathy was separated from stable hyperthyroidism by a 13 V-J model.

TCR beta CDR3 regions were amplified from RNA transcripts. The HTBI primer set drove a first-round RT-PCR of the TCR CDR3. TCRdb reprocessed the multiplex PCR reads with MiXCR, giving one entry per CDR3 protein. The sample consists of around 420,000 distinct CDR3 sequences, less than 20% of them appearing once. V gene TRBV20-1 combines with J gene TRBJ2-5, with D unclear. The receptor's source is a woman between 18 and 29 years old with Graves' hyperthyroidism. The sample consisted of blood. The CDR3 loop is CSATPQETQYF. The DNA of the CDR3 is TGCAGTGCTACCCCACAAGAGACCCAGTACTTC.